The next 25 T cell receptor beta chains were all read from a single sample in a study of prognosis after radiotherapy for stage I lung cancer. The TCR beta CDR3 region was amplified from genomic DNA, with two rounds of multiplex PCR being used for the amplification. The first round of PCR was done with primers that matched each TRBV and TRBJ gene. TCRdb re-derived calls from the multiplex PCR reads in MiXCR, one entry per CDR3 protein. The table shows roughly 38,000 distinct CDR3 sequences, with roughly a quarter occurring only once. This specimen consisted of PBMCs, obtained before or after stereotactic body radiation therapy (not recorded which). Source of these receptors: a donor aged 50 or older with non-small cell lung cancer.

Regarding this clonotype: Possible read error: a much larger clone is one base away. This chain joins TRBV6-2 or TRBV6-3 and TRBJ2-5; no clear D. There are 11 residues in the CDR3. CDR1 is MNHEY, CDR2 SVGEGT, per germline. CDR3 DNA: TGTGCCAGCAGTCGCCTAGAGAACCAGTACTTC. Protein sequence: CASSRLENQYF.

This clonotype appeared many times. The chain is built from TRBV11-3 and TRBJ2-3, with D uncertain. The CDR3 is 12 residues long. The V gene's germline CDR1 is SGHNT and CDR2 YENEEA. V lost 0 bases and J 6 bases, leaving 4 bases between the germline ends. CDR3 sequence: CASSLEGDTQYF. The CDR3 coding sequence is TGTGCCAGCAGCTTAGAGGGGGATACGCAGTATTTT.

This clonotype was observed many times. The J gene is TRBJ2-1, the V gene TRBV2; TRBD2 matches at 11 bases. V gave up 8 bases and J gave up 5 bases; unmatched junction bases: 8. From germline, CDR1 is SNHLY and CDR2 FYNNEI. CDR3 length equals 15 residues. The CDR3 nucleotides read TGTGCCAGCCCTCCTGGGACTAGCGGCAACAATGAGCAGTTCTTC. Its translation is CASPPGTSGNNEQFF. Complete variable domain (other parts from reference TRBV2 and TRBJ2-1): EPEVTQTPSHQVTQMGQEVILRCVPISNHLYFYWYRQILGQKVEFLVSFYNNEISEKSEIFDDQFSVERPDGSNFTLKIRSTKLEDSAMYFCASPPGTSGNNEQFFGPGTRLTVL.

The genes are TRBV7-6 and TRBJ2-3; 10 bases agree with TRBD2. The CDR3 is made up of 18 amino acids. The V and J ends lost 3 bases and 6 bases, in that order; junction bases with no gene match: 15. From germline, CDR1 is SGHVS and CDR2 FNYEAQ. For the CDR3, the DNA is TGTGCCAGCAGCTTGACCCCGTCAACGTCTAGCGGGGGTGATACGCAGTATTTT. Residues: CASSLTPSTSSGGDTQYF.

This clonotype has a count of ten or more. The rearrangement links TRBV12-3 or TRBV12-4 to TRBJ2-3; tentative D call: TRBD2 (5 bases). The CDR3 sequence is 13 residues long. V was trimmed by 6 bases and J by 0 bases, leaving 7 bases between them. CDR3: CASREGSTDTQYF. The CDR3 region has the DNA TGTGCCAGCAGAGAGGGTAGCACAGATACGCAGTATTTT.

Many counts were recorded for this clonotype. The CDR3 sequence is CASSLTGLAGPIYNEQFF. In DNA, the CDR3 is TGCGCCAGCAGTCTGACGGGACTAGCGGGTCCGATCTACAATGAGCAGTTCTTC. V is TRBV10-2 and J is TRBJ2-1, with 12 bases fitting TRBD2. Per the germline V gene, CDR1 is WSHSY and CDR2 is SAAADI. CDR3 length: 18 amino acids. The J segment lost 3 bases and the V segment lost 5 bases, leaving 11 bases of the junction unmatched.

This clonotype was counted at least ten times. This rearrangement joins TRBV7-9 to TRBJ1-1; 7 nucleotides match TRBD1. The germline V gene has CDR1 SEHNR and CDR2 FQNEAQ (reference sequence). The CDR3 length is 14 residues. Trimming took 6 bases from V and 0 from J; bases not matched to a gene: 4. The CDR3 sequence: CASSGQAMNTEAFF. CDR3 nucleotide sequence: TGTGCCAGCAGTGGACAGGCGATGAACACTGAAGCTTTCTTT.

Turning to this clonotype: This likely reflects a read error, since a far larger clone is one base away. The chain combines TRBV6-9 with TRBJ1-5, with a possible D match to TRBD1 (5 bases). Germline V gene lookup returns CDR1 MNHGY and CDR2 SVAAGI. The CDR3 consists of 17 residues. Between the trimmed V and J ends, which lost 3 bases and 0 bases, there was a span of 15 bases. The CDR3 loop is CASSYGRQTYSNQPQHF. The CDR3 DNA sequence: TGTGCCAGCAGTTACGGTCGACAGACCTATAGCAATCAGCCCCAGCATTTT.

A note on this clonotype: A far larger clone is a single base away, which makes a read error likely. This chain connects TRBV6-2 or TRBV6-3 to TRBJ1-6; D is unclear. CDR1 MNHEY and CDR2 SVGEGT come from the germline V gene. The CDR3 covers 14 residues. The CDR3 loop reads CDSSADGDNSPLHF. The DNA of the CDR3 is TGTGACAGCAGCGCGGACGGTGATAATTCACCCCTCCACTTT.

A few counts support this clonotype. Just one base apart from a much larger clone, this may be a read error. The V call is TRBV6-1, the J call TRBJ2-5; 8 bases are a match to TRBD1. Germline CDR1 reads MNHNS; CDR2 reads SASEGT. The CDR3 extends over 13 amino acids. The CDR3 DNA is TGTGCCACCCTGGGACAGGTGCAAGTGACCCAGTACTTC. This translates into CATLGQVQVTQYF.

This chain joins TRBV4-1 and TRBJ2-2; 14 bases match TRBD2. The J segment lost 3 bases and the V segment lost 4 bases, leaving 7 bases of the junction unmatched. This CDR3 region has 18 residues. The germline gives CDR1 MGHRA, CDR2 YSYEKL. The CDR3 coding sequence is TGCGCCAGCAGCCGAAGACTAGCGGGAGGGTCGGACACCGGGGAGCTGTTTTTT. It is translated as CASSRRLAGGSDTGELFF.

This clonotype has a single count. With a much larger clone just one base away, this may be a read error. The gene calls are TRBV15 and TRBJ1-1; the D is unclear. The CDR3 extends over 15 amino acids. The germline gives CDR1 LNHNV, CDR2 YYDKDF (reference sequence). The V end was cut by 2 bases, the J end by 4 bases, with 14 bases between. CDR3 protein: CATSRFKVDCTEAFF. In DNA, the CDR3 is TGTGCCACCAGCAGATTTAAGGTAGACTGCACTGAAGCTTTCTTT.

The table lists this clonotype with many counts. This chain links TRBV28 with TRBJ1-3; D gene unclear. V lost 5 bases and J lost 0, with 8 bases in between. Germline CDR1 is MDHEN and CDR2 is SYDVKM. CDR3 length equals 14 residues. As DNA, the CDR3 is TGTGCCAGCAGTCCACTCGGCTCTGGAAACACCATATATTTT. This codes for CASSPLGSGNTIYF.

This clonotype was picked up many times. The chain carries TRBV19 and TRBJ2-3, with 13 nucleotides matching TRBD2. Germline V gene data show CDR1 as LNHDA and CDR2 as SQIVND (reference sequence). Trimming removed 6 bases from V and 5 bases from J; junction bases left unmatched: 5. The length of the CDR3 is 15 residues. The CDR3 sequence is CASSGLAGVLDTQYF. In DNA form, the CDR3 reads TGTGCCAGTAGCGGACTAGCGGGAGTTTTAGATACGCAGTATTTT.

This clonotype was found many times. The V and J genes are TRBV7-8 and TRBJ2-2; TRBD1 aligns across 8 bases. CDR3 length equals 16 residues. From germline, CDR1 is SGHVS and CDR2 FQNEAQ. Trimming took 3 bases from V and 0 from J; bases not matched to a gene: 3. CDR3 nucleotide sequence: TGTGCCAGCAGCTTTCGGACAGGGACGAACACCGGGGAGCTGTTTTTT. This codes for CASSFRTGTNTGELFF. Full variable domain (rest looked up from reference TRBV7-8 and TRBJ2-2): GAGVSQSPRYKVAKRGQDVALRCDPISGHVSLFWYQQALGQGPEFLTYFQNEAQLDKSGLPSDRFFAERPEGSVSTLKIQRTQQEDSAVYLCASSFRTGTNTGELFFGEGSRLTVL.

This clonotype was counted ten times or more. The genes are TRBV5-1 and TRBJ1-6; a weak D match, TRBD1 (6 bases). V lost 1 base and J 5 bases, leaving 13 bases between the germline ends. This CDR3 spans 16 amino acids. The germline CDR1 and CDR2 sequences are SGHRS and YFSETQ. CDR3 sequence (DNA): TGCGCCAGCAGCTTGTTTGGGGGCCAAAATAATTCACCCCTCCACTTT. The encoded protein is CASSLFGGQNNSPLHF. The variable domain in full, with the rest retrieved from reference TRBV5-1 and TRBJ1-6, is KAGVTQTPRYLIKTRGQQVTLSCSPISGHRSVSWYQQTPGQGLQFLFEYFSETQRNKGNFPGRFSGRQFSNSRSEMNVSTLELGDSALYLCASSLFGGQNNSPLHFGNGTRLTVT.

Ten or more counts support this clonotype. This chain links TRBV2 with TRBJ1-1, with TRBD1 matching over 7 bases. CDR1 SNHLY and CDR2 FYNNEI come from the germline V gene. The CDR3 runs to 13 residues. Trimming at V came to 6 bases and at J to 8 bases, leaving 9 bases not matched to a gene. The CDR3 here is CASRERGPEEAFF. CDR3 bases: TGTGCCAGCAGAGAAAGGGGGCCTGAAGAAGCTTTCTTT.

This clonotype was detected many times. The chain uses TRBV6-9 and TRBJ2-7; D not resolved. Trimming pared 3 bases from V and 3 bases from J, leaving 15 bases between. In germline, CDR1 is MNHGY, CDR2 SVAAGI. The CDR3 is made up of 15 amino acids. CDR3 sequence reads: CASSYTSGPSYEQYF. As DNA, the CDR3 is TGTGCCAGCAGTTACACTTCCGGGCCTAGCTACGAGCAGTACTTC.

This clonotype was seen at least ten times. V is TRBV20-1 and J is TRBJ1-2, with 10 bases identical to TRBD1. CDR1 and CDR2 (germline): DFQATT, SNEGSKA (reference sequence). The CDR3 sequence is 15 residues long. J was trimmed by 5 bases and V by 3 bases; bases with no gene match: 9. The CDR3 region has the DNA TGCAGTGCTAGGGTGACAGGGGGCTTTGGTTATGGCTACACCTTC. Its translation: CSARVTGGFGYGYTF.

In regard to this clonotype: A read error may account for a junction end that differs from germline. The J gene is TRBJ2-7, the V gene TRBV6-2 or TRBV6-3; 9 nucleotides agree with TRBD2. CDR3 length equals 17 residues. Germline V gives CDR1 MNHEY, CDR2 SVGEGT. The CDR3 bases are TGTGCCAGCAGTTACGGATTGGGGTCTAGCGGGGCCTACGAGCATTACTTC. Translated, it gives CASSYGLGSSGAYEHYF.

J is TRBJ2-3 and V is TRBV11-3, with D possibly being TRBD2 (5 bases). Trimming took 5 bases from V and 2 from J, leaving 11 bases between them. The CDR3 runs 14 residues. Germline values: CDR1 SGHNT, CDR2 YENEEA. This CDR3 is CASSPGLATDTQYF. The CDR3 nucleotides read TGTGCCAGCAGCCCCGGACTGGCCACAGATACGCAGTATTTT.

Concerning this clonotype: Germline is not matched at one junction end, which may reflect a read error. The chain employs TRBV6-2 or TRBV6-3 and TRBJ1-6; 12 bases agree with TRBD1. The germline V gene encodes CDR1 MNHEY and CDR2 SVGEGT. The CDR3 has 15 amino acids. DNA of the CDR3: TGTGCCAGCAGTATAGGGACAGGGGGCTATTCACCCATCCAATTT. It encodes CASSIGTGGYSPIQF.

This clonotype was recorded many times. This chain uses TRBV10-3 with TRBJ2-2; a weak D match, TRBD2 (5 bases). V lost 4 bases and J lost 5, with 11 bases in between. Germline V CDR1 and CDR2: ENHRY, SYGVKD. CDR3 length equals 14 residues. As DNA, the CDR3 is TGTGCCATCAGTGGACGGGGTGGAACCGGGGAGCTGTTTTTT. Its protein product is CAISGRGGTGELFF.

To note about this clonotype: Without the conserved terminal phenylalanine or tryptophan, this CDR3 likely stems from a read error. The rearrangement links TRBV11-2 to TRBJ2-5; TRBD2 agrees at 15 bases. Germline V gene sequence: CDR1 SGHAT, CDR2 FQNNGV. The CDR3 sequence is 16 residues long. CDR3 in amino acids: CASNPGLAGGAETQYL. In DNA, the CDR3 is TGTGCAAGCAACCCCGGACTAGCGGGGGGGGCGGAGACCCAGTACTTA.

Comment on this clonotype: A read error is the likely source, as a far larger clone sits one nucleotide away. This chain connects TRBV27 to TRBJ1-5, with 7 nucleotides matching TRBD1. The germline V gene has CDR1 MNHEY and CDR2 SMNVEV (reference sequence). The length of the CDR3 is 15 residues. The CDR3 DNA is TGTGCCAGCATCGAAACAGGGGATAGCAATCAGCCCCAGCGTTTT. It is translated as CASIETGDSNQPQRF.